This TCR beta chain was captured in a study of long-term antiretroviral therapy in people with HIV (dated by TCRdb to 2021 to 2024). Regarding the research as a whole: The earliest samples were collected approximately a decade before the 2015 WHO recommendation for immediate ART, a period when ART was typically delayed until CD4 counts fell. A retrospective serial study tested whether ART initiation and durable HIV suppression were associated with changes in peripheral blood TRB repertoire composition and diversity. A total of 150 to 200 cryopreserved PBMC samples were contributed to the cohort by 30 adults with confirmed HIV infection, with samples collected serially over a mean of roughly six years (range 1-12). Eleven of the 30 participants with HIV were female. No cross-contamination during QIAcube processing turned up in test extractions that ran a monoclonal T-cell line alongside 33 polyclonal samples.

Regarding this clone: The antigen it binds to is not known. Per-base qualities were not stored, and no clone one base away is much larger.

Overall study results and their limits: Samples dated from about 2004 to 2018, and the ART regimens used may be less effective than current ones. Narrower CDR3 length ranges were observed in HIV repertoires than in controls, and an antigen-experienced repertoire with only a slight naive shift after ART was suggested by the network structure. ART initiation was associated with a significant increase in TRB diversity, but diversity stayed significantly below transplant donor controls even after long-term ART. No data were available on ART adherence, viral resistance or therapy changes, limiting inferences about post-ART repertoire changes. Because pre-ART samples had limited cell numbers, profiling was done on unsorted PBMC rather than on sorted CD4+ and CD8+ T cells. Expanded TRB clones identified before ART initiation dominated the repertoire at all time points, although this dominance fluctuated and declined in many PLHIV after ART. Owing to limited PBMC availability, only the TCR beta chain was sequenced, without alpha chain pairing.

Sequencing of the TRB variable region was done with the immunoSEQ hsTCRB v3.0 assay at survey level resolution. TRB sequencing targeted a depth of roughly 35,000-55,000 T-cell genomes per sample. TRB libraries were pooled and sequenced on an Illumina MiSeq using a v3 150-cycle kit. In the source study's methods: Repertoire analysis ran in R within a reproducible Nextflow workflow covering QC, data transformation and analysis. LymphoSeq2, an R package for AIRR-Seq data exploration, was used to implement custom analyses. A few samples yielding fewer than 5000 total TRB sequences were excluded, leaving around 190 analyzed HIV repertoires. Among the 170 to 200 HIV repertoires that were kept, around 60 were collected before ART initiation and roughly 130 were collected after ART initiation. Repertoires were downsampled to 5000 TRB nucleotide sequences, and summary statistics were averaged over 100 downsampling iterations. Only TRB sequences with CDR3 regions of at least seven amino acids were retained for analysis. A Shannon entropy-derived clonality score and the Gini coefficient were used to measure diversity. In the repertoire networks, any two of the top 5000 CDR3 amino acid sequences were linked whenever the two sequences differed by an edit distance of one. For TRB CDR3 amino acid sequences, GLIPH2 was used to predict antigen specificity groups and MHC restriction. To flag known associations with CMV, EBV, HIV or tissue antigens, CDR3 amino acid sequences were compared against VDJdb and McPAS-TCR. Pre-ART, post-ART and control groups were compared with Wilcoxon signed-rank tests and Holm-Bonferroni correction. As stored in TCRdb, this immuneACCESS dataset retains in-frame rearrangements with V and J assigned. A fraction of the clones does not appear; measured against another copy, unresolved V genes explain less than half of the discrepancy, and the remainder lacks a known reason. V, J and clone size are those of that table, while D and trimming were read from the DNA. The sample data list around 13,000 clones, and roughly four fifths of these were observed just once. The ten largest make up 15% to 20% of the sample.

Participants were included only if at least one PBMC sample before ART initiation and at least two post-ART samples were available. All participants with HIV were treated in the United States of America. Before DNA extraction, cryopreserved samples containing roughly 0.85-11 million PBMC were thawed and washed. At the time of the earliest PBMC sample, participants with HIV were aged between roughly 20 and 54 years. Each participant contributed PBMC samples from 1-4 timepoints before ART initiation and 2-8 timepoints after ART initiation, with a median of 7 samples. Serial HIV viral load, CD4+ T-cell count, ART history and demographic data were obtained for every participant. Genomic DNA was extracted from unsorted PBMC with a Qiagen kit on a QIAcube, processed in batches of 12 samples. This receptor was obtained from a woman in her 40s with HIV. Sequenced material: unsorted PBMCs, taken 1.8 years before starting antiretroviral therapy.

The CDR3 region: CASSIYASYEQYF. The base sequence is TGTGCCAGTAGTATTTATGCGAGCTACGAGCAGTACTTC. The sequence is built from TRBV19 and TRBJ2-7; no D segment can be confidently identified. The junction carries 9 bases between V and J, which are trimmed by 3 bases and 3 bases respectively. The CDR3 covers 13 residues, taking in both the cysteine and the phenylalanine. Just the 39-base CDR3 DNA is kept, in frame starting at base 1. From the germline V gene (reference sequence), CDR1 is LNHDA and CDR2 is SQIVND. Supplemented by the reference TRBV19 and TRBJ2-7 proteins around the CDR3, the complete variable domain is DGGITQSPKYLFRKEGQNVTLSCEQNLNHDAMYWYRQDPGQGLRLIYYSQIVNDFQKGDIAEGYSVSREKKESFPLTVTSAQKNPTAFYLCASSIYASYEQYFGPGTRLTVT.